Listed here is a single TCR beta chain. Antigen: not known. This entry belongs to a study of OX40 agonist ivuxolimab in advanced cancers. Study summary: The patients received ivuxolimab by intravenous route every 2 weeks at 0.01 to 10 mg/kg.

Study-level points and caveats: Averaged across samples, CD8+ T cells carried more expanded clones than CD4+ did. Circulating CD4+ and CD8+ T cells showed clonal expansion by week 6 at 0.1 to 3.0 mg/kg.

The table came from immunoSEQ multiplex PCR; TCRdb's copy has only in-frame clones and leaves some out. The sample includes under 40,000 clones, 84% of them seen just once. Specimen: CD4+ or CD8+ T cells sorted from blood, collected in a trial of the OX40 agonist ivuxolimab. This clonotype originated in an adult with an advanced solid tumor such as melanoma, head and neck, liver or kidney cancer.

CDR3 amino acids: CASSSDREEEFF. CDR3 sequence (DNA): TGTGCCAGCAGCTCAGACAGGGAAGAGGAGTTCTTC. The chain couples TRBV5-6 to TRBJ2-1; 7 bases are a match to TRBD1. Per the germline V gene, CDR1 is SGHDT and CDR2 is YYEEEE. There are 12 residues in the CDR3. The V gene end was trimmed by 3 bases and the J gene end by 14 bases; junction bases not matched to a gene: 8.